The source of this T cell receptor beta chain is a study of cytomegalovirus exposure and HLA in healthy donors. This clone showed up just once. The CDR3 contains 16 residues. CDR1 is PRHDT, CDR2 FYEKMQ, per germline (reference sequence). The trim removed 4 bases at V and 0 bases at J, leaving 5 bases unmatched. Use of 60 Vbeta and 13 Jbeta primers characterized the PCR. Clones were sequenced by immunoSEQ multiplex PCR, and TCRdb holds only the in-frame ones, with some missing. The data show 150,000 to 250,000 clones, over 75% seen once. Sequencing was carried out using PBMCs. The sequence derives from a boy between 2 and 10 years old in good health and CMV-seronegative. The genes are TRBV13 and TRBJ2-1, with 8 bases lining up with TRBD1. CDR3 DNA sequence: TGTGCCAGCAGCTCGGACAGGGCTAGCTCCTACAATGAGCAGTTCTTC. It specifies CASSSDRASSYNEQFF.